This entry lists 23 T cell receptor beta chains sequenced from one sample in a study of blood T cell repertoires in COVID-19. Profiled with immunoSEQ multiplex PCR; TCRdb holds only in-frame clones, not every one. The table includes more than 200,000 clones, about nine tenths detected once. Sequencing was done on a sample of PBMCs or T cells enriched from blood (not recorded which). These receptors were taken from a man aged 40-49 years who had recovered from COVID-19.

This chain connects TRBV20-1 to TRBJ1-1; no clear D. The CDR3 spans 12 residues. The germline V gene has CDR1 DFQATT and CDR2 SNEGSKA (reference sequence). Between the trimmed V and J ends, which lost 3 bases and 5 bases, there was a span of 10 bases. DNA of the CDR3: TGCAGTGCTAGTCCCAGGTGGACTGAAGCTTTCTTT. Its translation: CSASPRWTEAFF.

V gene TRBV28 combines with J gene TRBJ1-1; D ambiguous. The V end lost 6 bases, the J end lost 0 bases, and 14 bases lay between the germline ends. The CDR3 totals 15 residues. Germline loops: CDR1 MDHEN, CDR2 SYDVKM. The CDR3 spells CASSLQTVVNTEAFF. CDR3 bases: TGTGCCAGCAGCCTACAAACAGTGGTGAACACTGAAGCTTTCTTT.

Only a few counts were recorded for this clone. V gene TRBV28 combines with J gene TRBJ2-7; 12 bases map to TRBD1. Germline-derived CDR1 and CDR2 are MDHEN and SYDVKM. Germline trimming cut 4 bases from V and 5 bases from J; bases unmatched to any gene: 6. The CDR3 loop spans 15 amino acids. As DNA, the CDR3 is TGTGCCAGCAGTTCTCCGGGACAGGGGGCTCACGAGCAGTACTTC. Its translation: CASSSPGQGAHEQYF.

The CDR3 protein is CASSMDRVGNQPQHF. In DNA, the CDR3 is TGTGCCAGTAGTATGGACAGGGTAGGCAATCAGCCCCAGCATTTT. J is TRBJ1-5 and V is TRBV19, with 8 positions matching TRBD1. CDR3 size: 15 residues. Germline V gene lookup returns CDR1 LNHDA and CDR2 SQIVND (reference sequence). J gave up 2 bases and V 3 bases, and 3 bases lay outside the gene matches.

The chain uses TRBV24-1 and TRBJ2-3; 12 bases match TRBD1. V dropped 5 bases and J dropped 5; count of bases not matched to a gene: 4. The V gene's germline CDR1 is KGHDR and CDR2 SFDVKD. This CDR3 spans 15 amino acids. CDR3 residues: CATSGRDRGRDTQYF. Here the CDR3 DNA reads TGTGCCACCAGTGGTAGGGACAGGGGGCGAGATACGCAGTATTTT.

This sequence joins TRBV6-5 and TRBJ2-7; TRBD2 matches 11 bases. This CDR3 is built from 13 residues. Germline CDR1 is MNHEY and CDR2 is SVGAGI. V was pared by 7 bases and J by 8 bases, with 7 bases of the junction left unmatched. The CDR3 nucleotides read TGTGCCAGCACTACCGGGACTAGCGGCAAGCAGTACTTC. This codes for CASTTGTSGKQYF.

The rearrangement links TRBV3-1 (or the pseudogene TRBV3-2) to TRBJ1-1; 7 bases are shared with TRBD1. CDR1 is LGHDT and CDR2 is YNNKEL in the germline V gene (reference sequence). CDR3 length: 14 amino acids. The trim removed 4 bases at V and 4 bases at J, leaving 6 bases unmatched. For the CDR3, the DNA is TGTGCCAGCAGCCTACAGGGGCAGGGCACTGAAGCTTTCTTT. Translation: CASSLQGQGTEAFF.

J is TRBJ2-2 and V is TRBV10-3; D is ambiguous. CDR1 ENHRY and CDR2 SYGVKD come from the germline V gene. This CDR3 is built from 14 residues. Trimming left V 7 bases short and J 1 base short, with 10 bases between. CDR3 in amino acids: CAITSTLNTGELFF. The CDR3 DNA follows: TGTGCCATCACTTCGACTTTGAACACCGGGGAGCTGTTTTTT.

The chain uses TRBV18 and TRBJ2-5; D may be TRBD2 (5 bases). Germline CDR1 KGHSH, CDR2 LQKENI. The CDR3 length is 15 residues. Deletions cut 3 bases from V and 5 bases from J, with 16 bases between. The CDR3 DNA reads as TGTGCCAGCTCACCTCTCGGGGTAGCGCGTGAGACCCAGTACTTC. Amino acid sequence: CASSPLGVARETQYF.

The chain joins TRBV7-3 to TRBJ2-6, with 7 bases matching TRBD1. After removal of 8 bases from V and 0 bases from J, the junction contained 4 bases not matched to a gene. Per germline, CDR1 SGHTA and CDR2 FQGTGA. This CDR3 is 15 amino acids long. Here the CDR3 DNA reads TGTGCCAGCGGACAGGCGCCCTCTGGGGCCAACGTCCTGACTTTC. It encodes CASGQAPSGANVLTF. Using reference TRBV7-3 and TRBJ2-6 for the parts outside the CDR3, the full variable domain is GAGVSQTPSNKVTEKGKYVELRCDPISGHTALYWYRQSLGQGPEFLIYFQGTGAADDSGLPNDRFFAVRPEGSVSTLKIQRTERGDSAVYLCASGQAPSGANVLTFGAGSRLTVL.

The J gene is TRBJ2-3, the V gene TRBV6-5; 12 nucleotides agree with TRBD2. The junction had 6 bases not matched to a gene; V was cut back by 8 bases and J by 3 bases. Germline V gene lookup returns CDR1 MNHEY and CDR2 SVGAGI. The CDR3 is 15 residues long. This CDR3 is CASGPTSGSTDTQYF. CDR3 in DNA: TGTGCCAGCGGACCGACTAGCGGGAGTACAGATACGCAGTATTTT.

The DNA for the CDR3 is TGTGCCAGCAGTCTGGGGGCGAACACTGAAGCTTTCTTT. It specifies CASSLGANTEAFF. V is TRBV12-3 or TRBV12-4 and J is TRBJ1-1; a possible D gene is TRBD1 (6 bases). The CDR3 runs to 13 residues. The V gene lost 5 bases and the J gene lost 1 base, with 8 bases spanning the gap.

The chain couples TRBV28 to TRBJ2-3; 9 bases agree with TRBD2. Germline CDR1 reads MDHEN; CDR2 reads SYDVKM. The CDR3 contains 15 residues. With V trimmed by 5 bases and J by 1 base, 4 bases remained unmatched. DNA of the CDR3: TGTGCCAGCAGTGGGGGACTAGCAGGCACAGATACGCAGTATTTT. It specifies CASSGGLAGTDTQYF. Full variable domain (missing parts from reference TRBV28 and TRBJ2-3): DVKVTQSSRYLVKRTGEKVFLECVQDMDHENMFWYRQDPGLGLRLIYFSYDVKMKEKGDIPEGYSVSREKKERFSLILESASTNQTSMYLCASSGGLAGTDTQYFGPGTRLTVL.

The chain recombines TRBV9 with TRBJ2-1; 9 nucleotides match TRBD2. CDR3 length: 16 residues. The J segment lost 11 bases and the V segment lost 0 bases, leaving 12 bases of the junction unmatched. CDR1 is SGDLS, CDR2 YYNGEE, per germline. In DNA form, the CDR3 reads TGTGCCAGCAGCGTAGGTCGGTGGGCGGGGGGGCAGCAGCAGTTCTTC. The encoded protein is CASSVGRWAGGQQQFF.

The chain carries TRBV28 and TRBJ1-5; 10 bases align to TRBD1. This CDR3 has 16 residues. CDR1 and CDR2 from the germline V gene are MDHEN and SYDVKM. The V and J ends lost 5 bases and 3 bases, in that order; junction bases with no gene match: 7. CDR3 region: CASSQATGGSNQPQHF. The CDR3 nucleotides read TGTGCCAGCAGTCAAGCGACAGGGGGCTCCAATCAGCCCCAGCATTTT.

The count of this clone is one. The CDR3 region is CATRSRQEDTDTQYF. The CDR3 coding sequence is TGTGCCACCAGGTCTAGACAGGAGGACACAGATACGCAGTATTTT. V is TRBV15 and J is TRBJ2-3; possibly TRBD1 for D (6 bases). This CDR3 is built from 15 residues. Deletions cut 6 bases from V and 2 bases from J, with 15 bases between. Per germline, CDR1 LNHNV and CDR2 YYDKDF (reference sequence).

The genes are TRBV19 and TRBJ1-5, with 9 nucleotides matching TRBD1. The CDR3 has 17 amino acids. Germline V gene sequence: CDR1 LNHDA, CDR2 SQIVND (reference sequence). V dropped 5 bases and J dropped 5; count of bases not matched to a gene: 13. Here the CDR3 DNA reads TGTGCCAGTAGTTCTTCGAGAGGGACAGGGCAGGATCAGCCCCAGCATTTT. Its protein is CASSSSRGTGQDQPQHF.

CDR3 DNA sequence: TGTGCCAGCAGAGAGGGGGGACTAGCGGTAACACTCCACTACGAGCAGTACTTC. Protein: CASREGGLAVTLHYEQYF. The chain is built from TRBV2 and TRBJ2-7, with 11 bases matching TRBD2. In germline, CDR1 is SNHLY, CDR2 FYNNEI. This CDR3 has 18 residues. J lost 3 bases, V lost 6 bases, and 16 bases had no gene match.

The chain couples TRBV6-5 to TRBJ2-7; 14 bases fit TRBD2. The CDR3 sequence is 15 residues long. The junction had 7 bases not matched to a gene; V was cut back by 6 bases and J by 6 bases. Germline lookup yields CDR1 MNHEY and CDR2 SVGAGI. Written as DNA, the CDR3 is TGTGCCAGCAGGACTAGCGGGGGGGATGCCCTCGAGCAGTACTTC. This codes for CASRTSGGDALEQYF.

The chain links TRBV19 to TRBJ2-7; TRBD2 agrees at 7 bases. CDR3 size: 15 residues. Trimming removed 5 bases from V and 3 bases from J; junction bases left unmatched: 10. From germline, CDR1 is LNHDA and CDR2 SQIVND (reference sequence). CDR3 amino acids: CASSLTTSRYYEQYF. The CDR3 DNA is TGTGCCAGTAGTCTAACGACTAGCCGTTACTACGAGCAGTACTTC.

J is TRBJ2-7 and V is TRBV10-3; TRBD2 aligns across 7 bases. The germline CDR1 and CDR2 sequences are ENHRY and SYGVKD. V shed 6 bases and J 2 bases; nucleotides not matched to a gene: 4. This CDR3 spans 13 amino acids. The CDR3 protein is CAIRRAGAYEQYF. The CDR3 DNA follows: TGTGCCATCAGGCGGGCGGGAGCCTACGAGCAGTACTTC.

V usage is TRBV28 and J usage is TRBJ2-1, with 13 positions matching TRBD2. Trimming took 5 bases from V and 6 from J; bases not matched to a gene: 4. The CDR3 totals 15 residues. The germline V gene has CDR1 MDHEN and CDR2 SYDVKM. The CDR3 spells CASSQTSGGVNEQFF. For the CDR3, the DNA is TGTGCCAGCAGTCAAACTAGCGGGGGGGTCAATGAGCAGTTCTTC.

The CDR3 loop reads CASGVTGVIGYTF. For the CDR3, the DNA is TGTGCCAGTGGGGTGACAGGGGTTATTGGCTACACCTTC. The gene calls are TRBV27 and TRBJ1-2; 8 nucleotides line up with TRBD1. V gave up 9 bases and J gave up 7 bases; unmatched junction bases: 10. The CDR3 extends over 13 amino acids. Per germline, CDR1 MNHEY and CDR2 SMNVEV (reference sequence).